One and the same sample provided the 26 T cell receptor beta chains below, sequenced in a study of blood T cell repertoires in COVID-19. Here immunoSEQ multiplex PCR was the method, and the copy in TCRdb shows in-frame clones only, minus some. The sample consists of about 210,000 clones, about 82% of them appearing once. The material sequenced was peripheral blood. These receptors all stem from a man aged 50-60 years with COVID-19, enrolled during active disease.

The chain links TRBV30 to TRBJ2-4, with D hard to call. The CDR3 sequence is 16 residues long. Germline V gives CDR1 GTSNPN, CDR2 SVGIG (reference sequence). Trimming took off 0 bases at V and 0 bases at J, with 12 bases between the two ends. CDR3 protein: CAWSVPVGLAKNIQYF. The CDR3 nucleotides read TGTGCCTGGAGTGTACCGGTCGGTCTAGCCAAAAACATTCAGTACTTC.

The chain carries TRBV4-2 and TRBJ2-6; D might be TRBD1 (5 bases). Looked up from germline, CDR1 is LGHNA and CDR2 is YNFKEQ. Trimming removed 0 bases from V and 0 bases from J, with 6 bases in between. This CDR3 has 16 amino acids. The CDR3 coding sequence is TGTGCCAGCAGCCAAGACAGGGCCTCTGGGGCCAACGTCCTGACTTTC. Translating it yields CASSQDRASGANVLTF.

DNA for the CDR3: TGTGCCAGCAGCTTATGGACTAGCGGGGACACAGATACGCAGTATTTT. It yields the protein CASSLWTSGDTDTQYF. The J gene is TRBJ2-3, the V gene TRBV13, with 12 bases lining up with TRBD2. This CDR3 has 16 amino acids. V shed 2 bases, J shed 2 bases, and the junction held 2 bases outside the gene matches. Germline CDR1 reads PRHDT; CDR2 reads FYEKMQ (reference sequence).

This clone was picked up one time. The J gene is TRBJ2-5, the V gene TRBV19; TRBD1 might be the D (6 bases). This CDR3 comprises 14 residues. CDR1 and CDR2 (germline): LNHDA, SQIVND (reference sequence). V lost 6 bases and J 9 bases, leaving 20 bases between the germline ends. The CDR3 sequence is CASRPRDIPSAQYF. The DNA for the CDR3 is TGTGCCAGTAGACCCCGGGACATCCCAAGTGCCCAGTACTTC.

This clone has only a few counts. The chain links TRBV5-5 to TRBJ1-2, with 8 bases that match TRBD1. The CDR3 contains 14 residues. The V and J ends lost 4 bases and 7 bases, in that order; junction bases with no gene match: 9. The germline gives CDR1 SGHKS, CDR2 YYEKEE (reference sequence). The CDR3 region is CASSKTGGSSGYTF. CDR3 bases: TGTGCCAGCAGCAAAACAGGGGGGAGTTCTGGCTACACCTTC.

The chain has TRBV6-5 and TRBJ2-1; weak D call: TRBD2 (5 bases). Germline CDR1 reads MNHEY; CDR2 reads SVGAGI. The CDR3 has 11 amino acids. Trimming took 4 bases from V and 9 from J, leaving 7 bases between them. In nucleotides, the CDR3 is TGTGCCAGCAGTTCTAGCACTGAGCAGTTCTTC. Translating gives CASSSSTEQFF.

The chain carries TRBV5-4 and TRBJ2-2; TRBD2 aligns across 7 bases. Per germline, CDR1 SGHNT and CDR2 YYREEE (reference sequence). After removal of 0 bases from V and 4 bases from J, the junction contained 6 bases not matched to a gene. This CDR3 comprises 16 residues. As DNA, the CDR3 is TGTGCCAGCAGCTTGGAACGGGGGGAACTCACCGGGGAGCTGTTTTTT. It codes for CASSLERGELTGELFF. Supplemented by reference TRBV5-4 and TRBJ2-2, the full variable domain reads ETGVTQSPTHLIKTRGQQVTLRCSSQSGHNTVSWYQQALGQGPQFIFQYYREEENGRGNFPPRFSGLQFPNYSSELNVNALELDDSALYLCASSLERGELTGELFFGEGSRLTVL.

The genes are TRBV19 and TRBJ2-5, with 12 bases matching TRBD2. Trimming cost V 5 bases and J 5 bases; bases outside gene matches: 6. The CDR3 covers 15 residues. Germline lookup yields CDR1 LNHDA and CDR2 SQIVND (reference sequence). CDR3 sequence (DNA): TGTGCCAGTAGTCAAACCGGGACTAGCGGGGAGACCCAGTACTTC. Its protein product is CASSQTGTSGETQYF. The whole variable domain, remainder taken from reference TRBV19 and TRBJ2-5, is DGGITQSPKYLFRKEGQNVTLSCEQNLNHDAMYWYRQDPGQGLRLIYYSQIVNDFQKGDIAEGYSVSREKKESFPLTVTSAQKNPTAFYLCASSQTGTSGETQYFGPGTRLLVL.

The rearrangement joins TRBV2 to TRBJ2-3; 10 bases fit TRBD2. The V and J ends lost 4 bases and 2 bases, in that order; junction bases with no gene match: 6. Germline CDR1 and CDR2: SNHLY and FYNNEI. The length of the CDR3 is 16 residues. CDR3 sequence: CASSVRLAGVTDTQYF. The DNA of the CDR3 is TGTGCCAGCAGTGTTAGGCTAGCGGGGGTCACAGATACGCAGTATTTT.

The chain recombines TRBV19 with TRBJ2-7; the D gene is possibly TRBD1 (5 bases). Germline CDR1 and CDR2: LNHDA and SQIVND (reference sequence). The CDR3 contains 13 residues. Trimming cost V 4 bases and J 6 bases, with 13 bases left between them. CDR3 DNA sequence: TGTGCCAGTAGTAGCGATAGGGGTCGCGAGCAGTACTTC. Translating it yields CASSSDRGREQYF.

The DNA for the CDR3 is TGTGCCACCAGTGACCCTAGCGGGGGGGCTTTGAGGGAGCAGTTCTTC. It is translated as CATSDPSGGALREQFF. V usage is TRBV24-1 and J usage is TRBJ2-1, with 12 bases fitting TRBD2. From germline, CDR1 is KGHDR and CDR2 SFDVKD. J lost 10 bases, V lost 4 bases, and 10 bases had no gene match. This CDR3 is 16 amino acids long.

The genes are TRBV5-1 and TRBJ2-6; the D is unclear. Trimming took off 4 bases at V and 0 bases at J, with 5 bases between the two ends. CDR3 length equals 14 residues. In germline, CDR1 is SGHRS, CDR2 YFSETQ. Written as DNA, the CDR3 is TGCGCCAGCAGCCCCCGCTCTGGGGCCAACGTCCTGACTTTC. Translating gives CASSPRSGANVLTF. Variable domain in full (rest from reference TRBV5-1 and TRBJ2-6): KAGVTQTPRYLIKTRGQQVTLSCSPISGHRSVSWYQQTPGQGLQFLFEYFSETQRNKGNFPGRFSGRQFSNSRSEMNVSTLELGDSALYLCASSPRSGANVLTFGAGSRLTVL.

The CDR3 region has the DNA TGTGCCAGCAGCTTTGCGCGGGGGGGATTGGTGACCCAGTACTTC. This encodes CASSFARGGLVTQYF. V is TRBV12-1 and J is TRBJ2-5; the listed D gene, TRBD2, was not tested against the DNA. TRBV12-1 is listed as a pseudogene. The CDR3 runs to 15 residues.

This rearrangement joins TRBV18 to TRBJ2-3, with D unresolved. CDR1 is KGHSH, CDR2 LQKENI, per germline. The CDR3 sequence is 14 residues long. V lost 5 bases to trimming and J lost 0 bases, with 9 bases between them. The CDR3 DNA is TGTGCCAGCTCAATGTTTAGCAGCACAGATACGCAGTATTTT. This translates into CASSMFSSTDTQYF.

The chain recombines TRBV28 with TRBJ1-1; a possible D gene is TRBD1 (6 bases). The CDR3 runs 16 residues. Deletions cut 4 bases from V and 4 bases from J, with 19 bases between. Germline V lookup: CDR1 MDHEN, CDR2 SYDVKM. CDR3 in amino acids: CASSWGNARGPTEAFF. In nucleotides, the CDR3 is TGTGCCAGCAGTTGGGGCAACGCCAGGGGCCCCACTGAAGCTTTCTTT.

The chain couples TRBV5-1 to TRBJ2-7; 8 bases line up with TRBD1. V lost 4 bases to trimming and J lost 3 bases; unmatched junction nucleotides: 9. CDR1 and CDR2 (germline): SGHRS, YFSETQ. This CDR3 is built from 15 residues. This chain's CDR3 is CASSEGTGPFYEQYF. The CDR3 DNA sequence: TGCGCCAGCAGCGAGGGGACAGGCCCGTTCTACGAGCAGTACTTC.

The rearrangement uses TRBV9 and TRBJ1-1; 8 bases agree with TRBD1. CDR3 length equals 14 residues. Trimming took 2 bases from V and 5 from J; bases not matched to a gene: 5. Germline-derived CDR1 and CDR2 are SGDLS and YYNGEE. For the CDR3, the DNA is TGTGCCAGCAGCGTGGGGACAGGCCGTACTGAAGCTTTCTTT. Amino acids: CASSVGTGRTEAFF. The full variable domain, completed using reference TRBV9 and TRBJ1-1, is DSGVTQTPKHLITATGQRVTLRCSPRSGDLSVYWYQQSLDQGLQFLIQYYNGEERAKGNILERFSAQQFPDLHSELNLSSLELGDSALYFCASSVGTGRTEAFFGQGTRLTVV.

Notes on this clone: Other DNA sequences in this sample translate to the same CDR3. The chain couples TRBV19 to TRBJ2-6, with a possible D match to TRBD1 (6 bases). Trimming took off 1 base at V and 4 bases at J, with 8 bases between the two ends. The CDR3 covers 15 residues. Germline-derived CDR1 and CDR2 are LNHDA and SQIVND (reference sequence). CDR3: CASSIVGAGANVLTF. In DNA, the CDR3 is TGTGCCAGTAGTATAGTGGGGGCAGGGGCCAACGTCCTGACTTTC.

This clone has only a few counts. The chain has TRBV5-1 and TRBJ2-1; D might be TRBD1 (6 bases). V lost 4 bases and J 8 bases, leaving 13 bases between the germline ends. The CDR3 length is 13 residues. Germline values: CDR1 SGHRS, CDR2 YFSETQ. CDR3 sequence reads: CASSGGHLYEQFF. CDR3 in DNA: TGCGCCAGCAGCGGGGGACATCTCTATGAGCAGTTCTTC.

The chain employs TRBV4-3 and TRBJ2-7, with unresolved D. Trimming removed 1 base from V and 2 bases from J, with 6 bases in between. The CDR3 is made up of 13 amino acids. Germline CDR1 LGHNA, CDR2 YSLEER. CDR3 nucleotide sequence: TGCGCCAGCAGCCAAGGCAGGCCCTACGAGCAGTACTTC. It translates to CASSQGRPYEQYF.

This chain joins TRBV7-9 and TRBJ2-3, with TRBD2 matching 11 bases. With 6 bases clipped from V and 4 bases from J, the junction kept 9 bases outside the gene matches. Looked up from germline, CDR1 is SEHNR and CDR2 is FQNEAQ (reference sequence). The CDR3 is 16 amino acids. The CDR3 DNA follows: TGTGCCAGCAGGCCTAGACTAGCGGGGAATTCAGATACGCAGTATTTT. Protein sequence: CASRPRLAGNSDTQYF.

The chain uses TRBV9 and TRBJ1-4; D is uncertain. In germline, CDR1 is SGDLS, CDR2 YYNGEE. The V end lost 0 bases, the J end lost 8 bases, and 14 bases lay between the germline ends. There are 15 residues in the CDR3. The CDR3 DNA sequence: TGTGCCAGCAGCGTAGGTGGAAGGGAGGGCGAAAAACTGTTTTTT. Encoded protein: CASSVGGREGEKLFF.

The V call is TRBV5-1, the J call TRBJ1-3; 10 positions match TRBD1. The V gene end was trimmed by 4 bases and the J gene end by 4 bases; junction bases not matched to a gene: 5. CDR1 and CDR2 from the germline V gene are SGHRS and YFSETQ. The CDR3 totals 15 residues. The chain's CDR3 is CASSGTGAAGNTIYF. The CDR3 coding sequence is TGCGCCAGCAGCGGGACAGGGGCCGCCGGAAACACCATATATTTT.

The genes are TRBV29-1 and TRBJ2-1; D perhaps matches TRBD2 (6 bases). Germline values: CDR1 SQVTM, CDR2 ANQGSEA. Trimming pared 3 bases from V and 4 bases from J, leaving 16 bases between. The CDR3 contains 15 residues. Here the CDR3 reads CSVDRASGVYNEQFF. CDR3 coding DNA: TGCAGCGTTGATAGGGCGTCGGGGGTGTACAATGAGCAGTTCTTC.

The V and J genes are TRBV7-2 and TRBJ2-7, with a possible D match to TRBD2 (7 bases). This CDR3 is 15 amino acids long. Per the germline V gene, CDR1 is SGHTA and CDR2 is FQGNSA. With 5 bases removed from V and 4 bases from J, the gap between germline ends came to 18 bases. The CDR3 spells CASSQMGGAIYEQYF. The DNA for the CDR3 is TGTGCCAGCAGCCAGATGGGGGGGGCTATATACGAGCAGTACTTC.

V gene TRBV14 combines with J gene TRBJ1-1; D possibly corresponds to TRBD1 (6 bases). Looked up from germline, CDR1 is SGHDN and CDR2 is FVKESK. The V end was cut by 1 base, the J end by 5 bases, with 8 bases between. The CDR3 runs to 13 residues. This CDR3 reads CASSQGGRTEAFF. Written as DNA, the CDR3 is TGTGCCAGCAGCCAAGGGGGGCGGACTGAAGCTTTCTTT.